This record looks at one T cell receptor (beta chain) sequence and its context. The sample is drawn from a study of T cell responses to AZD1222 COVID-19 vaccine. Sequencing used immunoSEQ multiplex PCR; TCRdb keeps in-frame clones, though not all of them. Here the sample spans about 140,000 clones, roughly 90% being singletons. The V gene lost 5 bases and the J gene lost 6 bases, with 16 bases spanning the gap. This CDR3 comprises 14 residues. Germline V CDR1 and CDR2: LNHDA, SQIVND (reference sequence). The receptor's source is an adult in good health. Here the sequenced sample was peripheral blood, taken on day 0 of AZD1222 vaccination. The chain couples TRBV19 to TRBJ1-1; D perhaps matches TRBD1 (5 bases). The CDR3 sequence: CASSSETGSSEAFF. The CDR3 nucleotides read TGTGCCAGTAGTTCCGAAACAGGATCATCTGAAGCTTTCTTT.